This T cell receptor beta chain emerged from a study of early T cells in non-severe SARS-CoV-2 infection. Tagging with unique molecular identifiers was applied to individual cDNA molecules. One entry per CDR3 protein results from TCRdb running MiXCR on the 5' RACE reads. The sample includes around 80,000 distinct CDR3 sequences, approximately 11% seen only once; the top ten take 12%. The CDR3 is 15 amino acids. Germline loops: CDR1 SGHDT, CDR2 YYEEEE. V lost 2 bases and J lost 2; bases outside the gene matches: 6. This receptor was obtained from an adult who was a healthcare worker with PCR-confirmed SARS-CoV-2 infection or an uninfected control (not recorded which). V usage is TRBV5-6 and J usage is TRBJ1-2; the match to TRBD1 covers 7 bases. Sequencing was performed on whole blood, taken at baseline. CDR3 DNA: TGTGCCAGCAGCTTTTGGGACAGAGAGAACTATGGCTACACCTTC. Translated, it gives CASSFWDRENYGYTF. Using reference TRBV5-6 and TRBJ1-2 for the parts outside the CDR3, the full variable domain is DAGVTQSPTHLIKTRGQQVTLRCSPKSGHDTVSWYQQALGQGPQFIFQYYEEEERQRGNFPDRFSGHQFPNYSSELNVNALLLGDSALYLCASSFWDRENYGYTFGSGTRLTVV.